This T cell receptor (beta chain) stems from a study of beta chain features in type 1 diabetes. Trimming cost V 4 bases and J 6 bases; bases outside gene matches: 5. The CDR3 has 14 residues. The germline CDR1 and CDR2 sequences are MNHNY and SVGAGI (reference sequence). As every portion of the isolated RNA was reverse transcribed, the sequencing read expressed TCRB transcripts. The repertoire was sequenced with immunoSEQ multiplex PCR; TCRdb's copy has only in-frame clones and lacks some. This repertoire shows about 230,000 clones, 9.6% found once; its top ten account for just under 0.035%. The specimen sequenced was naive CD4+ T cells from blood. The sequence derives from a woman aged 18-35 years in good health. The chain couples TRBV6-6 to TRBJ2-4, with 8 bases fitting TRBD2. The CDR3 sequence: CASSSSGGRNIQYF. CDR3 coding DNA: TGTGCCAGCAGTTCAAGCGGGGGTAGAAACATTCAGTACTTC.